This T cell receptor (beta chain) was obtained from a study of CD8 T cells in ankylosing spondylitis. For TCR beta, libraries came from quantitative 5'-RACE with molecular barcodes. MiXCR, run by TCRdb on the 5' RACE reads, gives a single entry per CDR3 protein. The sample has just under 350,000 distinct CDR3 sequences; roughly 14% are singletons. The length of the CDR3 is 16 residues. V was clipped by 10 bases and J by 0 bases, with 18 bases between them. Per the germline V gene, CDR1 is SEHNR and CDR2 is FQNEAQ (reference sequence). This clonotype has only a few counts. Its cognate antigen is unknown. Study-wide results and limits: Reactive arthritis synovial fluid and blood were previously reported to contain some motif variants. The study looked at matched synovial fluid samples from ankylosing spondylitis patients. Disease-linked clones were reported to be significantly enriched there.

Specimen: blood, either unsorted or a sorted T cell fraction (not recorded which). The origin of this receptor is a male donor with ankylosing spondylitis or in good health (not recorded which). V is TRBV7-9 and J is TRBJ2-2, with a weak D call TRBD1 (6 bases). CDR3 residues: CANLELTGSNTGELFF. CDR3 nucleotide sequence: TGTGCCAACCTCGAACTAACAGGGTCGAACACCGGGGAGCTGTTTTTT.